This T cell receptor (beta chain) was recovered during a study of blood T cell repertoires in COVID-19. The method was immunoSEQ multiplex PCR; TCRdb's version includes in-frame clones alone and lacks a portion of them. The sample records 150,000 to 200,000 clones, about nine tenths being singletons. CDR1 SEHNR and CDR2 FQNEAQ come from the germline V gene (reference sequence). After removal of 5 bases from V and 5 bases from J, the junction contained 2 bases not matched to a gene. This CDR3 contains 12 residues. The receptor comes from a man between 18 and 35 years old with COVID-19, enrolled during active disease. The source material was peripheral blood. This sequence joins TRBV7-9 and TRBJ2-7, with 8 nucleotides matching TRBD1. The CDR3 reads CASSADRDEQYF. In DNA, the CDR3 is TGTGCCAGCAGCGCGGACAGGGACGAGCAGTACTTC.